One and the same sample provided the 22 T cell receptor beta chains below, sequenced in a study of identical twins. TCRdb fed the 5' RACE reads into MiXCR, producing one record per CDR3 protein. Here the sample spans some 300,000 distinct CDR3 sequences, 9% to 15% being singletons. These data are also associated with another study on yellow fever vaccine responses in identical twins.

The sample taken for sequencing was CD8+ T cells sorted from blood. These receptor sequences come from a woman under 30 in good health.

The chain employs TRBV9 and TRBJ2-1; no reliable D call. V was clipped by 4 bases and J by 3 bases, with 17 bases between them. This CDR3 is 16 amino acids long. Per germline, CDR1 SGDLS and CDR2 YYNGEE. The chain's CDR3 is CASSTRTTPLYNEQFF. Written as DNA, the CDR3 is TGTGCCAGCAGCACGAGGACGACCCCCCTCTACAATGAGCAGTTCTTC.

V usage is TRBV20-1 and J usage is TRBJ2-2, with TRBD1 identical over 7 bases. The CDR3 loop spans 13 amino acids. V shed 3 bases, J shed 7 bases, and the junction held 5 bases outside the gene matches. CDR1 and CDR2 (germline): DFQATT, SNEGSKA (reference sequence). The CDR3 loop is CSASDPGGGELFF. The CDR3 region has the DNA TGCAGTGCTAGCGACCCAGGGGGCGGGGAGCTGTTTTTT.

V is TRBV10-2 and J is TRBJ2-1; no reliable D call. Trimming pared 8 bases from V and 9 bases from J, leaving 11 bases between. CDR1 WSHSY and CDR2 SAAADI come from the germline V gene. This CDR3 region has 11 residues. The CDR3 nucleotides are TGCGCCAGCGGTAGCTTGGTTGAGCAGTTCTTC. It specifies CASGSLVEQFF.

This clonotype was recorded many times. The chain has TRBV27 and TRBJ1-4; tentatively, D is TRBD1 (5 bases). V was clipped by 8 bases and J by 11 bases, with 18 bases between them. CDR1 is MNHEY, CDR2 SMNVEV, per germline (reference sequence). The CDR3 has 13 amino acids. The CDR3 protein is CASCESRGEKLFF. The CDR3, as DNA: TGTGCCAGCTGTGAGTCAAGGGGTGAGAAACTGTTTTTT.

The DNA of the CDR3 is TGTGCCAGCAGTTTGGGGGGGGCTGGCGGGGAGCTGTTTTTT. As protein: CASSLGGAGGELFF. The chain couples TRBV9 to TRBJ2-2, with a weak D call TRBD2 (7 bases). V gave up 5 bases and J gave up 7 bases, with 15 bases separating them. In germline, CDR1 is SGDLS, CDR2 YYNGEE. The CDR3 covers 14 residues. Full variable domain (rest looked up from reference TRBV9 and TRBJ2-2): DSGVTQTPKHLITATGQRVTLRCSPRSGDLSVYWYQQSLDQGLQFLIQYYNGEERAKGNILERFSAQQFPDLHSELNLSSLELGDSALYFCASSLGGAGGELFFGEGSRLTVL.

This clonotype was observed a handful of times. The chain carries TRBV18 and TRBJ2-7; a possible D gene is TRBD1 (6 bases). This CDR3 comprises 15 residues. V was pared by 0 bases and J by 3 bases, with 12 bases between. Germline CDR1 reads KGHSH; CDR2 reads LQKENI. CDR3 sequence reads: CASSPPGQGLYEQYF. The CDR3 nucleotides are TGTGCCAGCTCACCACCGGGGCAGGGGCTCTACGAGCAGTACTTC.

This clonotype was seen repeatedly, ten times or more. The rearrangement links TRBV28 to TRBJ2-7; maybe TRBD1 (6 bases). The CDR3 extends over 15 amino acids. Germline V gives CDR1 MDHEN, CDR2 SYDVKM. Between the trimmed V and J ends, which lost 6 bases and 0 bases, there was a span of 15 bases. DNA of the CDR3: TGTGCCAGCAGCAAAAACCGACAGGACTCCTACGAGCAGTACGTC. This encodes CASSKNRQDSYEQYV.

This clonotype has at least ten counts. This could be a read error, since a much larger clone is one nucleotide away. This chain connects TRBV12-3 or TRBV12-4 to TRBJ2-5; D is uncertain. Trimming removed 2 bases at V and 6 bases at J, with 4 bases between. This CDR3 is 11 amino acids long. DNA of the CDR3: TGTGCCAGCAGTTTACGGCAGACCCAGTACTTC. This codes for CASSLRQTQYF.

This CDR3 reads CASTFGITNTGELFF. The CDR3 nucleotides are TGTGCCAGCACCTTCGGGATAACGAACACCGGGGAGCTGTTTTTT. The rearrangement links TRBV2 to TRBJ2-2; TRBD2 might be the D (5 bases). CDR3 length: 15 residues. Between the trimmed V and J ends, which lost 7 bases and 0 bases, there was a span of 12 bases. Germline CDR1 reads SNHLY; CDR2 reads FYNNEI.

The gene calls are TRBV4-1 and TRBJ1-5; no reliable D call. The CDR3 contains 15 residues. The ends were cut back, 1 base at V and 3 bases at J, with 10 bases in the middle. From germline, CDR1 is MGHRA and CDR2 YSYEKL. For the CDR3, the DNA is TGCGCCAGCAGCCAAGTTTGGCCCCACAATCAGCCCCAGCATTTT. Its translation is CASSQVWPHNQPQHF.

A single count supports this clonotype. The V gene is TRBV20-1, the J gene TRBJ2-3; maybe TRBD2 (5 bases). V was cut by 7 bases and J by 3 bases, with 14 bases left in between. CDR1 and CDR2 from the germline V gene are DFQATT and SNEGSKA (reference sequence). This CDR3 has 13 amino acids. The CDR3, as DNA: TGCAGTGTTAAGGACTGGGAGACAGATACGCAGTATTTT. Its translation: CSVKDWETDTQYF.

This clonotype counts as medium-sized. This sequence joins TRBV29-1 and TRBJ2-7, with 8 bases fitting TRBD2. Germline CDR1 reads SQVTM; CDR2 reads ANQGSEA. This CDR3 is built from 15 residues. Trimming removed 6 bases from V and 2 bases from J; junction bases left unmatched: 12. DNA for the CDR3: TGCAGCGTCCACCGGGGGGGGCGGGAGCCCTACGAGCAGTACTTC. It is translated as CSVHRGGREPYEQYF.

This clonotype was counted only a few times. The chain carries TRBV4-1 and TRBJ2-4, with D maybe TRBD1 (7 bases). CDR3 length equals 18 residues. Germline V lookup: CDR1 MGHRA, CDR2 YSYEKL. V was cut by 0 bases and J by 5 bases, with 20 bases left in between. CDR3 region: CASSQDDRDSGVENIQYF. The CDR3 DNA is TGCGCCAGCAGCCAAGATGACAGGGACTCAGGGGTGGAAAACATTCAGTACTTC.

This clonotype was picked up a small number of times. The chain is built from TRBV4-2 and TRBJ1-1; unclear D gene. This CDR3 region has 15 residues. Trimming stripped 1 base from V and 3 bases from J, with 12 bases between. The germline V gene has CDR1 LGHNA and CDR2 YNFKEQ. The DNA for the CDR3 is TGTGCCAGCAGCCAAGTTCCAGCCCCGGACACTGAAGCTTTCTTT. Its protein is CASSQVPAPDTEAFF.

This clonotype appeared a few times. The chain uses TRBV11-2 and TRBJ2-1; 8 bases line up with TRBD2. Germline CDR1 is SGHAT and CDR2 is FQNNGV. The CDR3 sequence is 17 residues long. Unmatched junction bases numbered 10, after V lost 1 base and J lost 5 bases. CDR3 sequence reads: CASSLGDRLAGHNEQFF. DNA of the CDR3: TGTGCCAGCAGCTTAGGGGACCGGCTAGCGGGCCACAATGAGCAGTTCTTC. The full variable domain, in which reference TRBV11-2 and TRBJ2-1 provide the parts outside the CDR3, is EAGVAQSPRYKIIEKRQSVAFWCNPISGHATLYWYQQILGQGPKLLIQFQNNGVVDDSQLPKDRFSAERLKGVDSTLKIQPAKLEDSAVYLCASSLGDRLAGHNEQFFGPGTRLTVL.

This clonotype was seen at least ten times. This chain connects TRBV29-1 to TRBJ2-7; D might be TRBD1 (6 bases). V shed 3 bases and J shed 4 bases, with 16 bases lying between them. In germline, CDR1 is SQVTM, CDR2 ANQGSEA. There are 14 residues in the CDR3. The CDR3 nucleotides are TGCAGCGTTGAGGCAACAGGGAGCTCTTACGAGCAGTACTTC. Translating gives CSVEATGSSYEQYF.

This clonotype was observed a few times. J is TRBJ2-7 and V is TRBV6-2 or TRBV6-3; TRBD2 agrees at 12 bases. The V segment lost 0 bases and the J segment 0 bases; nucleotides outside the gene matches: 15. CDR1 MNHEY and CDR2 SVGEGT come from the germline V gene. This CDR3 comprises 21 residues. The CDR3 bases are TGTGCCAGCAGTTACTCCCCGGGACTAGCGGGCCAAAATCAAATCTCCTACGAGCAGTACTTC. Its translation is CASSYSPGLAGQNQISYEQYF.

This clonotype was counted many times. The chain joins TRBV12-3 or TRBV12-4 to TRBJ2-7; 9 bases are a match to TRBD1. The CDR3 covers 14 residues. Trimming cost V 5 bases and J 3 bases; bases outside gene matches: 5. The CDR3 DNA reads TGTGCCAGCAGTCCCCGGGACAGGGACTACGAGCAGTACTTC. It translates to CASSPRDRDYEQYF.

Only a few counts were recorded for this clonotype. The chain recombines TRBV28 with TRBJ2-3; possible D gene TRBD2, 6 bases. CDR1 and CDR2 (germline): MDHEN, SYDVKM. The CDR3 has 16 residues. V was cut by 2 bases and J by 2 bases, with 14 bases left in between. CDR3 DNA sequence: TGTGCCAGCAGTTTAGGCGGGAAAGGATTCACAGATACGCAGTATTTT. Translation gives CASSLGGKGFTDTQYF.

Written as DNA, the CDR3 is TGCAGCGCACGGACAGAGACCAACTCCTACGAGCAGTACTTC. Translated: CSARTETNSYEQYF. V is TRBV29-1 and J is TRBJ2-7, with D perhaps matching TRBD1 (6 bases). The V gene's germline CDR1 is SQVTM and CDR2 ANQGSEA. The V gene lost 7 bases and the J gene lost 0 bases, with 16 bases spanning the gap. There are 14 residues in the CDR3.

This chain connects TRBV5-1 to TRBJ2-3; TRBD2 aligns across 9 bases. This CDR3 contains 16 residues. Losses at the gene ends were 1 base for V and 3 bases for J; bases not matched to a gene: 6. CDR1 and CDR2 from the germline V gene are SGHRS and YFSETQ. In nucleotides, the CDR3 is TGCGCCAGCAGCTTGTTTCCTAGCGGGAATACAGATACGCAGTATTTT. Translating it yields CASSLFPSGNTDTQYF.

CDR3 coding DNA: TGCGCCAGCAGCCCAGGGGACAGCGCGTACCAAGAGACCCAGTACTTC. As protein: CASSPGDSAYQETQYF. This chain joins TRBV5-1 and TRBJ2-5; 7 bases align to TRBD1. J gave up 0 bases and V 4 bases, and 9 bases lay outside the gene matches. The CDR3 loop spans 16 amino acids. CDR1 SGHRS and CDR2 YFSETQ come from the germline V gene.